One sample yielded the 6 T cell receptor beta chains listed below, sequenced in a study of blood T cell repertoires in COVID-19. Generated by immunoSEQ multiplex PCR, the TCRdb table keeps only in-frame clones and is missing some. The sample shows about 360,000 clones, around 84% of them seen only once. The sequenced sample consisted of peripheral blood. These receptors all stem from a human donor in a cohort sampled during active COVID-19.

The CDR3 nucleotides are TGCAGTGCTAGTATTCCCGACAGGCCGAGGAAGTACTTC. Encoded protein: CSASIPDRPRKYF. This rearrangement joins TRBV20-1 to TRBJ2-4; weak D call: TRBD1 (6 bases). Germline assignment: CDR1 DFQATT and CDR2 SNEGSKA (reference sequence). The length of the CDR3 is 13 residues. Trimming shortened V by 3 bases and J by 14 bases, and 20 bases separated the two germline ends.

J is TRBJ2-1 and V is TRBV19; 12 nucleotides align to TRBD2. Unmatched junction bases numbered 2, after V lost 3 bases and J lost 8 bases. CDR3 length equals 14 residues. The germline CDR1 and CDR2 sequences are LNHDA and SQIVND (reference sequence). CDR3 bases: TGTGCCAGTAGTATGACTAGCGGGAGCTATGAGCAGTTCTTC. It specifies CASSMTSGSYEQFF. Full variable domain (remainder filled in from reference TRBV19 and TRBJ2-1): DGGITQSPKYLFRKEGQNVTLSCEQNLNHDAMYWYRQDPGQGLRLIYYSQIVNDFQKGDIAEGYSVSREKKESFPLTVTSAQKNPTAFYLCASSMTSGSYEQFFGPGTRLTVL.

The chain is built from TRBV28 and TRBJ2-5; D not resolved. Per the germline V gene, CDR1 is MDHEN and CDR2 is SYDVKM. This CDR3 has 15 residues. Trimming removed 4 bases at V and 2 bases at J, with 14 bases between. CDR3 sequence reads: CASSSLPGWQETQYF. CDR3 bases: TGTGCCAGCAGTTCCCTTCCCGGTTGGCAAGAGACCCAGTACTTC. Looking up the rest from reference TRBV28 and TRBJ2-5 gives the full variable domain: DVKVTQSSRYLVKRTGEKVFLECVQDMDHENMFWYRQDPGLGLRLIYFSYDVKMKEKGDIPEGYSVSREKKERFSLILESASTNQTSMYLCASSSLPGWQETQYFGPGTRLLVL.

This clone was observed once. The chain couples TRBV5-4 to TRBJ2-5; TRBD2 matches at 7 bases. Unmatched junction bases numbered 8, after V lost 1 base and J lost 2 bases. This CDR3 is built from 16 residues. Germline V gene lookup returns CDR1 SGHNT and CDR2 YYREEE (reference sequence). CDR3 amino acids: CASSLWEGAKQETQYF. The CDR3 DNA reads TGTGCCAGCAGCTTGTGGGAGGGAGCAAAACAAGAGACCCAGTACTTC.

The chain recombines TRBV24-1 with TRBJ2-1; 7 bases are a match to TRBD1. In germline, CDR1 is KGHDR, CDR2 SFDVKD. V was pared by 4 bases and J by 3 bases, with 5 bases of the junction left unmatched. The CDR3 is made up of 15 amino acids. CDR3: CATSEADRDYNEQFF. For the CDR3, the DNA is TGTGCCACCAGTGAAGCTGACAGGGACTACAATGAGCAGTTCTTC.

The V gene is TRBV6-4, the J gene TRBJ1-2; 9 nucleotides line up with TRBD1. In germline, CDR1 is MRHNA, CDR2 SNTAGT. Trimming cost V 10 bases and J 4 bases; bases outside gene matches: 10. This CDR3 contains 14 residues. The CDR3 sequence: CATTNRDRVYGYTF. CDR3 nucleotides: TGTGCCACCACCAACCGGGACAGGGTCTATGGCTACACCTTC.